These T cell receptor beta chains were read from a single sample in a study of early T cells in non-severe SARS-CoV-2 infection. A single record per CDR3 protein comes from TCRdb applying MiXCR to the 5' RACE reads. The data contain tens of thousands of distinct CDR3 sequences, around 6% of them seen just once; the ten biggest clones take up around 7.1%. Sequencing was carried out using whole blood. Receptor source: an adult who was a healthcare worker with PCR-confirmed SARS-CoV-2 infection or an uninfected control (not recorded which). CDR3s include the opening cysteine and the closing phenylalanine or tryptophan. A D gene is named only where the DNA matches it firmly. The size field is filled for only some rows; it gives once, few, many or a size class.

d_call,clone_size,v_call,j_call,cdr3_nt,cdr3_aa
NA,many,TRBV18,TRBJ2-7,TGTGCCAGCTCACCACCTACAGGGGGGGGGTCCTACGAGCAGTACTTC,CASSPPTGGGSYEQYF
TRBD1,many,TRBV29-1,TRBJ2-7,TGCAGCGTTGGACAGGGGACCTACGAGCAGTACTTC,CSVGQGTYEQYF
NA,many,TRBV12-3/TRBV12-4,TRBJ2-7,TGTGCCAGCACATCCGGACCCCCATCCTACGAGCAGTACTTC,CASTSGPPSYEQYF
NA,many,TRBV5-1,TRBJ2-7,TGCGCCAGCAGCTTGGATGCGGGGCTCTACGAGCAGTACTTC,CASSLDAGLYEQYF
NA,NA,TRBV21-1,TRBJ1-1,TGTGCCAGCAGCAAGGGCACTGAAGCTTTCTTT,CASSKGTEAFF
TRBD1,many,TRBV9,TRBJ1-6,TGTGCCAGCAGCGTAGAGGGGGCAAGGAATTCACCCCTCCACTTT,CASSVEGARNSPLHF
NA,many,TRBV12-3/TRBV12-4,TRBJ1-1,TGTGCCAGCAGCTCTACCGAGAACACTGAAGCTTTCTTT,CASSSTENTEAFF
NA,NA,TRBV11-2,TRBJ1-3,TGTGCCAGCAGTTTCTTAGGGTTTGGACAGTACTCTGGAAACACCATATATTTT,CASSFLGFGQYSGNTIYF
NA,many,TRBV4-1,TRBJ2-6,TGCGCCAGCAGCCAAGTGCTCCAGGGGTCCGGGGCCAACGTCCTGACTTTC,CASSQVLQGSGANVLTF
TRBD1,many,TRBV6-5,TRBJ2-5,TGTGCCAGCAGACCGGGACAGGGGGTAGGGGAGACCCAGTACTTC,CASRPGQGVGETQYF
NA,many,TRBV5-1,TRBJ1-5,TGCGCCAGCAGCTTGTTCGGGGATAGCAATCAGCCCCAGCATTTT,CASSLFGDSNQPQHF
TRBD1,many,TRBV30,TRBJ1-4,TGTGCCTGGAGGAACAGGGGGACGAGTGAAAAACTGTTTTTT,CAWRNRGTSEKLFF
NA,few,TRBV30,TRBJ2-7,TGTGCCTGGCGGGGTGATCGCGCCTACGAGCAGTACTTC,CAWRGDRAYEQYF
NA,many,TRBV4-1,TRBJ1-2,TGCGCCAGCAGCCAACTAAGGGTGCAGGGGTTGACTGGCTACACCTTC,CASSQLRVQGLTGYTF
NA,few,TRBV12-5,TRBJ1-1,TGTGCTAGTAAGGACAGCCCCTTAGCCACTGAAGCTTTCTTT,CASKDSPLATEAFF
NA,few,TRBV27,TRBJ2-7,TGTGCCAGCTGGGGGAACCGGGGGCCGCAGTACTACGAGCAGTACTTC,CASWGNRGPQYYEQYF
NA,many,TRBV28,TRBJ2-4,TGTGCCAGCAGTCCCGGGACGGTTACCAAAAACATTCAGTACTTC,CASSPGTVTKNIQYF